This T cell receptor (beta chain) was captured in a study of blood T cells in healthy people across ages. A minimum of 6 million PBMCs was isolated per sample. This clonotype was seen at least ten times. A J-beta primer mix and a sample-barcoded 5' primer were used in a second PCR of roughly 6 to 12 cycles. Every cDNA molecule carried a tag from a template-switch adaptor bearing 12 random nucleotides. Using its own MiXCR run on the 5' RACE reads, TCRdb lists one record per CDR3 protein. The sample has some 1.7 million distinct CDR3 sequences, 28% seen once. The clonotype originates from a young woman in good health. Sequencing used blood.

The CDR3 nucleotides read TGTGCCAGCAGCGCATGGACAGGGGGCGATTATGGCTACACCTTC. Its protein product is CASSAWTGGDYGYTF. V gene TRBV5-6 combines with J gene TRBJ1-2; TRBD1 matches at 11 bases. The CDR3 loop spans 15 amino acids. V gave up 4 bases and J gave up 5 bases; unmatched junction bases: 7. Germline CDR1 and CDR2: SGHDT and YYEEEE.